Sequencing of this T cell receptor (beta chain) was carried out in a study of T cell clones after liver transplantation. Per the germline V gene, CDR1 is SGHRS and CDR2 is YFSETQ. This CDR3 is built from 15 residues. V lost 0 bases to trimming and J lost 6 bases, with 13 bases between them. Profiling relied on immunoSEQ multiplex PCR, and the TCRdb table lists in-frame clones only, not all of them. The sample consists of 65,000 to 80,000 clones, 83% of them appearing once. This TCR was sampled from a human patient who received a liver transplant. Some T cells may be supplied by the graft donor. The sample in question was CD4+ T cells from blood, obtained at the 22-month timepoint. This chain links TRBV5-1 with TRBJ2-1; perhaps TRBD2 as D (6 bases). The CDR3 DNA reads TGCGCCAGCAGCTTGGACCGGGACTCACTCAATGAGCAGTTCTTC. It specifies CASSLDRDSLNEQFF.